Each of the 29 T cell receptor beta chains below was sequenced from the same sample in a study of blood T cell repertoires in COVID-19. Sequenced by immunoSEQ multiplex PCR; TCRdb stores in-frame clones only, minus some. The repertoire holds under 250,000 clones, with approximately 86% as singletons. The sequencing sample was made of peripheral blood. Source of these receptors: a woman aged 70-85 years with active or convalescent COVID-19.

The V call is TRBV4-3, the J call TRBJ1-1; 8 bases agree with TRBD1. The CDR3 spans 12 residues. CDR1 LGHNA and CDR2 YSLEER come from the germline V gene. The junction had 5 bases not matched to a gene; V was cut back by 5 bases and J by 9 bases. CDR3 sequence: CASSYGTGKAFF. DNA for the CDR3: TGCGCCAGCAGCTACGGGACAGGCAAAGCTTTCTTT.

The V gene is TRBV5-1, the J gene TRBJ1-1; no clear D gene. This CDR3 has 14 residues. Germline V gives CDR1 SGHRS, CDR2 YFSETQ. The V end was cut by 2 bases, the J end by 1 base, with 9 bases between. The CDR3 spells CASSFDGWNTEAFF. CDR3 coding DNA: TGCGCCAGCAGCTTTGACGGGTGGAACACTGAAGCTTTCTTT.

The V gene is TRBV5-1, the J gene TRBJ2-3; tentatively, D is TRBD1 (6 bases). Germline assignment: CDR1 SGHRS and CDR2 YFSETQ. Trimming removed 0 bases from V and 3 bases from J, with 17 bases in between. The CDR3 has 17 residues. CDR3 coding DNA: TGCGCCAGCAGCTTGGAGTCCCAGGGGTTCTTTACAGATACGCAGTATTTT. Translating it yields CASSLESQGFFTDTQYF.

This rearrangement joins TRBV4-3 to TRBJ1-2; D is uncertain. CDR3 length equals 16 residues. Germline V gene data show CDR1 as LGHNA and CDR2 as YSLEER. V lost 0 bases to trimming and J lost 2 bases, with 13 bases between them. CDR3 sequence: CASSQDLTANNYGYTF. The CDR3 coding sequence is TGCGCCAGCAGCCAAGATCTAACAGCCAACAACTATGGCTACACCTTC.

The chain carries TRBV19 and TRBJ1-3, with D possibly matching TRBD1 (5 bases). V was trimmed by 9 bases and J by 2 bases, leaving 8 bases between them. The CDR3 spans 12 residues. The germline V gene encodes CDR1 LNHDA and CDR2 SQIVND (reference sequence). The CDR3 nucleotides read TGTGCCAGCGGGACTGCTGGAAACACCATATATTTT. Translated: CASGTAGNTIYF.

This clone was counted a few times. The chain carries TRBV7-8 and TRBJ2-3; TRBD1 aligns across 7 bases. The germline CDR1 and CDR2 sequences are SGHVS and FQNEAQ. The V gene end was trimmed by 5 bases and the J gene end by 7 bases; junction bases not matched to a gene: 15. CDR3 length: 16 residues. The CDR3 reads CASSPGQAVWVNTQYF. CDR3 in DNA: TGTGCCAGCAGCCCAGGACAGGCTGTTTGGGTCAATACGCAGTATTTT. Using reference TRBV7-8 and TRBJ2-3 for the parts outside the CDR3, the full variable domain is GAGVSQSPRYKVAKRGQDVALRCDPISGHVSLFWYQQALGQGPEFLTYFQNEAQLDKSGLPSDRFFAERPEGSVSTLKIQRTQQEDSAVYLCASSPGQAVWVNTQYFGPGTRLTVL.

J is TRBJ1-2 and V is TRBV2; 7 bases align to TRBD1. This CDR3 region has 14 residues. Germline values: CDR1 SNHLY, CDR2 FYNNEI. Trimming took 2 bases from V and 3 from J; bases not matched to a gene: 3. CDR3 residues: CASSELGTDYGYTF. The CDR3 region has the DNA TGTGCCAGCAGTGAACTAGGGACAGACTATGGCTACACCTTC.

The J gene is TRBJ1-1, the V gene TRBV9, with 8 bases lining up with TRBD1. Germline loops: CDR1 SGDLS, CDR2 YYNGEE. CDR3 length: 14 residues. Losses at the gene ends were 2 bases for V and 4 bases for J; bases not matched to a gene: 4. This chain's CDR3 is CASSVTGEGTEAFF. The CDR3 nucleotides read TGTGCCAGCAGCGTGACAGGGGAGGGCACTGAAGCTTTCTTT.

This clone has just a few counts. The V and J genes are TRBV5-1 and TRBJ1-6, with D unresolved. The length of the CDR3 is 13 residues. Germline CDR1 SGHRS, CDR2 YFSETQ. V lost 0 bases and J 14 bases, leaving 12 bases between the germline ends. The CDR3 loop is CASSLEGGRALHF. CDR3 nucleotide sequence: TGCGCCAGCAGCTTGGAGGGAGGTCGTGCCCTCCACTTT.

This chain links TRBV18 with TRBJ2-5; D may be TRBD1 (6 bases). The CDR3 is 14 residues long. CDR1 is KGHSH, CDR2 LQKENI, per germline. With 6 bases removed from V and 1 base from J, the gap between germline ends came to 12 bases. The CDR3 sequence: CASSLGTLQETQYF. In DNA form, the CDR3 reads TGTGCCAGCTCCCTCGGGACACTCCAAGAGACCCAGTACTTC.

The CDR3 nucleotides are TGTGCCAGCAGTGCCGGTGACAGGGGTCAGCATCAGCCCCAGCATTTT. This encodes CASSAGDRGQHQPQHF. The chain joins TRBV6-1 to TRBJ1-5, with 8 bases fitting TRBD1. Germline assignment: CDR1 MNHNS and CDR2 SASEGT. V shed 4 bases and J 5 bases; nucleotides not matched to a gene: 10. The CDR3 spans 16 residues.

The V call is TRBV7-7, the J call TRBJ2-2; possibly TRBD1 for D (6 bases). The CDR3 runs to 15 residues. Germline V gene sequence: CDR1 SSHAT, CDR2 FNYEAQ (reference sequence). The V and J ends lost 6 bases and 4 bases respectively, with 15 bases between them. CDR3 coding DNA: TGTGCCAGCAGTTATCAGGGGATGGGCACCGGGGAGCTGTTTTTT. Translated, it gives CASSYQGMGTGELFF.

The chain employs TRBV7-2 and TRBJ1-2, with 7 bases matching TRBD1. Trimming cost V 5 bases and J 6 bases; bases outside gene matches: 6. Germline CDR1 is SGHTA and CDR2 is FQGNSA. CDR3 length equals 13 residues. The chain's CDR3 is CASSSRQGNGYTF. The CDR3 region has the DNA TGTGCCAGCAGCAGTAGACAGGGCAATGGCTACACCTTC.

The V and J genes are TRBV4-2 and TRBJ1-2, with no clear D. Germline CDR1 LGHNA, CDR2 YNFKEQ. V shed 0 bases and J shed 7 bases, with 15 bases lying between them. CDR3 length: 15 residues. The chain's CDR3 is CASSQDGRERTGYTF. The CDR3, as DNA: TGTGCCAGCAGCCAAGATGGGAGGGAGAGGACTGGCTACACCTTC.

V usage is TRBV11-1 and J usage is TRBJ1-1, with 8 bases identical to TRBD1. Germline values: CDR1 SGHAT, CDR2 FQDESV (reference sequence). Trimming took 4 bases from V and 10 from J; bases not matched to a gene: 8. The CDR3 has 13 amino acids. The CDR3 DNA reads TGTGCCAGCAGCTACGGGACAGGCGAAAGAGCTTTCTTT. This gives the protein CASSYGTGERAFF.

The chain combines TRBV5-1 with TRBJ1-1, with 7 bases lining up with TRBD1. CDR3 size: 16 residues. J gave up 5 bases and V 2 bases, and 12 bases lay outside the gene matches. Germline V gene sequence: CDR1 SGHRS, CDR2 YFSETQ. DNA for the CDR3: TGCGCCAGCAGCTTTAACACAGGGGCACGGGGAACTGAAGCTTTCTTT. This sequence encodes CASSFNTGARGTEAFF.

CDR3 loop: CASSAGTGVNYGYTF. CDR3 bases: TGTGCCAGCTCGGCCGGGACAGGGGTCAACTATGGCTACACCTTC. The J gene is TRBJ1-2, the V gene TRBV18, with 10 bases that match TRBD1. The J segment lost 2 bases and the V segment lost 6 bases, leaving 6 bases of the junction unmatched. The CDR3 length is 15 residues. Per germline, CDR1 KGHSH and CDR2 LQKENI. Variable domain in full (rest from reference TRBV18 and TRBJ1-2): NAGVMQNPRHLVRRRGQEARLRCSPMKGHSHVYWYRQLPEEGLKFMVYLQKENIIDESGMPKERFSAEFPKEGPSILRIQQVVRGDSAAYFCASSAGTGVNYGYTFGSGTRLTVV.

The chain couples TRBV3-1 (or the pseudogene TRBV3-2) to TRBJ1-5; TRBD1 might be the D (5 bases). CDR3 length: 15 residues. The V end was cut by 0 bases, the J end by 3 bases, with 9 bases between. Germline assignment: CDR1 LGHDT and CDR2 YNNKEL (reference sequence). The CDR3 DNA sequence: TGTGCCAGCAGCCAAGACACAGGATTCAATCAGCCCCAGCATTTT. It specifies CASSQDTGFNQPQHF.

This chain links TRBV7-2 with TRBJ2-2; D possibly corresponds to TRBD2 (6 bases). V dropped 6 bases and J dropped 3 bases, with 11 bases sitting between them. This CDR3 contains 14 residues. The germline gives CDR1 SGHTA, CDR2 FQGNSA. The CDR3: CASSLAWDTGELFF. CDR3 nucleotide sequence: TGTGCCAGCAGTCTAGCGTGGGACACCGGGGAGCTGTTTTTT.

The sample holds one count of this clone. The V gene is TRBV5-1, the J gene TRBJ2-5; D may be TRBD2 (5 bases). CDR1 is SGHRS, CDR2 YFSETQ, per germline. V lost 2 bases to trimming and J lost 2 bases, with 10 bases between them. The CDR3 has 14 amino acids. CDR3 bases: TGCGCCAGCAGCTTAGCGGTACTACAAGAGACCCAGTACTTC. It yields the protein CASSLAVLQETQYF.

Regarding this clone: This CDR3 is also generated by other DNA sequences in the sample. This chain uses TRBV3-1 (or the pseudogene TRBV3-2) with TRBJ2-5; possibly TRBD2 for D (5 bases). The CDR3 is made up of 12 amino acids. Trimming removed 4 bases from V and 5 bases from J, with 8 bases in between. Per germline, CDR1 LGHDT and CDR2 YNNKEL (reference sequence). The CDR3 loop is CASSPRGETQYF. DNA for the CDR3: TGTGCCAGCAGCCCCCGAGGGGAGACCCAGTACTTC.

V is TRBV19 and J is TRBJ1-1; 11 bases align to TRBD1. The V segment lost 5 bases and the J segment 10 bases; nucleotides outside the gene matches: 9. Germline V gene data show CDR1 as LNHDA and CDR2 as SQIVND (reference sequence). The CDR3 runs to 14 residues. CDR3 protein: CASSQDRGRVRAFF. The CDR3 nucleotides read TGTGCCAGTAGTCAGGACAGGGGGCGCGTCAGAGCTTTCTTT.

The rearrangement links TRBV20-1 to TRBJ1-1; no reliable D call. CDR3 length: 11 residues. Trimming removed 1 base at V and 6 bases at J, with 6 bases between. The germline CDR1 and CDR2 sequences are DFQATT and SNEGSKA (reference sequence). The CDR3 DNA reads as TGCAGTGCTAGAGCCTACCCTGAAGCTTTCTTT. Amino acid sequence: CSARAYPEAFF.

J is TRBJ1-3 and V is TRBV5-1, with a possible D match to TRBD1 (5 bases). CDR1 is SGHRS and CDR2 is YFSETQ in the germline V gene. This CDR3 region has 15 residues. V lost 4 bases to trimming and J lost 3 bases, with 14 bases between them. The CDR3 nucleotides read TGCGCCAGCAGCCCTGGCGCAGGGATTGGAAACACCATATATTTT. Amino acids: CASSPGAGIGNTIYF.

CDR3 amino acids: CASSSGILRSNQPQHF. CDR3 DNA: TGTGCCAGCAGCTCGGGGATCCTTAGGAGCAATCAGCCCCAGCATTTT. The chain combines TRBV7-2 with TRBJ1-5; D gene uncertain. V was clipped by 4 bases and J by 1 base, with 14 bases between them. This CDR3 has 16 amino acids. The V gene's germline CDR1 is SGHTA and CDR2 FQGNSA.

This chain joins TRBV19 and TRBJ1-5; TRBD1 matches 9 bases. CDR1 is LNHDA and CDR2 is SQIVND in the germline V gene (reference sequence). V shed 7 bases and J 3 bases; nucleotides not matched to a gene: 7. The CDR3 consists of 15 residues. CDR3 coding DNA: TGTGCCAGTACTCTGGGACAGGGAATCAATCAGCCCCAGCATTTT. This gives the protein CASTLGQGINQPQHF.

The chain uses TRBV6-1 and TRBJ1-1, with TRBD1 matching 9 bases. The V gene end was trimmed by 3 bases and the J gene end by 5 bases; junction bases not matched to a gene: 4. CDR1 is MNHNS, CDR2 SASEGT, per germline. The CDR3 has 14 residues. CDR3 DNA sequence: TGTGCCAGCAGTGACCTCGACAGGGGGACTGAAGCTTTCTTT. This gives the protein CASSDLDRGTEAFF.

This clone turned up a few times. The chain combines TRBV24-1 with TRBJ1-1, with unresolved D. Per the germline V gene, CDR1 is KGHDR and CDR2 is SFDVKD. V was shortened by 6 bases and J by 0 bases, with 10 bases between the two germline ends. This CDR3 region has 14 residues. The CDR3 reads CATSSTAVNTEAFF. The CDR3 nucleotides read TGTGCCACCAGTAGTACAGCTGTGAACACTGAAGCTTTCTTT.

This CDR3 is CASSYKRQRGNTIYF. CDR3 nucleotide sequence: TGTGCCAGCAGTTACAAAAGACAGAGAGGAAACACCATATATTTT. The rearrangement uses TRBV6-5 and TRBJ1-3; TRBD1 might be the D (5 bases). Germline CDR1 reads MNHEY; CDR2 reads SVGAGI. The CDR3 has 15 residues. Trimming removed 2 bases at V and 4 bases at J, with 12 bases between.